This TCR beta chain was sequenced for a study of T cells after yellow fever vaccination. Per the germline V gene, CDR1 is KGHSH and CDR2 is LQKENI. The V gene lost 3 bases and the J gene lost 2 bases, with 10 bases spanning the gap. The CDR3 is 14 residues long. They built TCR cDNA with 5'RACE template switching, a step that put in a universal primer site and UMIs. TCRdb fed the 5' RACE reads into MiXCR, producing one record per CDR3 protein. Counted here are hundreds of thousands of distinct CDR3 sequences, over 9% occurring once; the ten biggest clones make up 15%. Details on this clonotype: Its antigen is unidentified.

Study-wide results and limits: The booster response re-showed most primary clones: approximately 95% CD4, roughly 91% CD8. FACS-sorted repertoires could contain abundant clonotypes contaminating from the bulk population.

The source was PBMCs, collected on the day of the yellow fever booster vaccination. J is TRBJ2-5 and V is TRBV18, with D unclear. The receptor was isolated from a man younger than 40 who received the YFV17D yellow fever vaccine. In DNA form, the CDR3 reads TGTGCCAGCTCACCGCGGACGACTCAAGAGACCCAGTACTTC. Amino acids: CASSPRTTQETQYF.